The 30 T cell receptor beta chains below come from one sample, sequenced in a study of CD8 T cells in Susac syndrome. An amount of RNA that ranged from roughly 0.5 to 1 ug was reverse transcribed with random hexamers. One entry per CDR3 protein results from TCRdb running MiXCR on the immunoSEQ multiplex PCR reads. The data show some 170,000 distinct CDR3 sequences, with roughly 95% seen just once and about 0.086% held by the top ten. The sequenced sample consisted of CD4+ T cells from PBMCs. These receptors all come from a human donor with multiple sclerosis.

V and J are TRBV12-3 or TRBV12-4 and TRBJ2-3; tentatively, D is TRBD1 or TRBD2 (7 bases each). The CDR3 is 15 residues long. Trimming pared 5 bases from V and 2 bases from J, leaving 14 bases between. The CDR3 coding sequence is TGTGCCAGCAGTCCCAGGGGGGGAGCCACAGATACGCAGTATTTT. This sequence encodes CASSPRGGATDTQYF.

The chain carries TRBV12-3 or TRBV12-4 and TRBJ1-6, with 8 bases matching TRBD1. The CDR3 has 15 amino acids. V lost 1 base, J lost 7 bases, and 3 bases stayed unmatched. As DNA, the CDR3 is TGTGCCAGCAGTTTAGTGCAGGGGGCGAATTCACCCCTCCACTTT. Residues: CASSLVQGANSPLHF.

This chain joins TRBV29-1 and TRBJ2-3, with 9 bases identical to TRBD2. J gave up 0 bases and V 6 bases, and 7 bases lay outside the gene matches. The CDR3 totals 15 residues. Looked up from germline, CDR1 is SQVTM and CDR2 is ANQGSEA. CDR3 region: CSVARLAESTDTQYF. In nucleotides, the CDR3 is TGCAGCGTCGCCAGACTAGCGGAAAGCACAGATACGCAGTATTTT.

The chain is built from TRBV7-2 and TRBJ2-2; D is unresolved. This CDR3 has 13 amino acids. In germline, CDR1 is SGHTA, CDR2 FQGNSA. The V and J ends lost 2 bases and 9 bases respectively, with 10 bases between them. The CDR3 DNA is TGTGCCAGCAGCTTAAATAGGGCCAGGGAGCTGTTTTTT. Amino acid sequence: CASSLNRARELFF.

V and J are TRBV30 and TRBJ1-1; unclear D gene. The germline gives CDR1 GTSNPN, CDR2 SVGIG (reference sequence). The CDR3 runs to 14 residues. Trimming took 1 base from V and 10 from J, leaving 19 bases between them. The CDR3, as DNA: TGTGCCTGGAGTGGGATGGGCCTGGGATTGGGAGCTTTCTTT. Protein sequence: CAWSGMGLGLGAFF.

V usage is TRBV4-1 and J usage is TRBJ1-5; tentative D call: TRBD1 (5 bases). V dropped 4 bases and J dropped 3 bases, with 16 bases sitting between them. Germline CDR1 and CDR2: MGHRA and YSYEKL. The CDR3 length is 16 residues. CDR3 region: CASSRRDSPLNQPQHF. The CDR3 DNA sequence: TGCGCCAGCAGCCGCAGGGATTCACCTCTCAATCAGCCCCAGCATTTT.

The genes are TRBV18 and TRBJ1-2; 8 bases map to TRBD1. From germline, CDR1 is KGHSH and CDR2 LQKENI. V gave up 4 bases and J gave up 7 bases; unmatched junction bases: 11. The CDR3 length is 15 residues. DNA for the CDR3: TGTGCCAGCTCACGAGACGGACAGGGAGTCTCTGGCTACACCTTC. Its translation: CASSRDGQGVSGYTF.

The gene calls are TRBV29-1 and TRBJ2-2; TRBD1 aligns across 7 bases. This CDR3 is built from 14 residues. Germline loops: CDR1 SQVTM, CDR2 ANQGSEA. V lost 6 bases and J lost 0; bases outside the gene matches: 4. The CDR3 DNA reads TGCAGCGTGCGACAGGGCCCGAACACCGGGGAGCTGTTTTTT. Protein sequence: CSVRQGPNTGELFF.

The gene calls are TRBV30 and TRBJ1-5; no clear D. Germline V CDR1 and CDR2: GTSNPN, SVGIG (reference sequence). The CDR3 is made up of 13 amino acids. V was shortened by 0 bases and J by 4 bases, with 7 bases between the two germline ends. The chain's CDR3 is CAWSVGLNQPQHF. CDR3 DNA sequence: TGTGCCTGGAGTGTAGGACTTAATCAGCCCCAGCATTTT.

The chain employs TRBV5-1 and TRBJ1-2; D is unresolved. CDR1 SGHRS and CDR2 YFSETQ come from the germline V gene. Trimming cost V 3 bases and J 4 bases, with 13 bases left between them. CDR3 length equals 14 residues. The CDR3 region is CASSYSGLGYGYTF. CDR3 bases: TGCGCCAGCAGCTACTCGGGGTTGGGCTATGGCTACACCTTC.

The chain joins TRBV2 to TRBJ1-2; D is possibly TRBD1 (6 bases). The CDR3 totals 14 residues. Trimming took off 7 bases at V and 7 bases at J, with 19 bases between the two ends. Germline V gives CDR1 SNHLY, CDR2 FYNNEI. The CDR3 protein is CASISMRGEGGYTF. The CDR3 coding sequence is TGTGCCAGCATCTCTATGAGGGGGGAGGGTGGCTACACCTTC.

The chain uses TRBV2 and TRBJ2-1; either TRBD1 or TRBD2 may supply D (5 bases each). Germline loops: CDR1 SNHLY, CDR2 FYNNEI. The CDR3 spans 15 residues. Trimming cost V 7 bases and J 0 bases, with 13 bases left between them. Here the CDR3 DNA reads TGTGCCAGCAACACGGGACCCAGCTCCTACAATGAGCAGTTCTTC. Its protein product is CASNTGPSSYNEQFF.

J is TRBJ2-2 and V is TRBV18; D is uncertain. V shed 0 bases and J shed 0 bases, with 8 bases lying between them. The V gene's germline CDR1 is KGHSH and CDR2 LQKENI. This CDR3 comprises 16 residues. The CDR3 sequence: CASSPPSRPNTGELFF. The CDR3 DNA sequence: TGTGCCAGCTCACCACCTTCCAGACCGAACACCGGGGAGCTGTTTTTT.

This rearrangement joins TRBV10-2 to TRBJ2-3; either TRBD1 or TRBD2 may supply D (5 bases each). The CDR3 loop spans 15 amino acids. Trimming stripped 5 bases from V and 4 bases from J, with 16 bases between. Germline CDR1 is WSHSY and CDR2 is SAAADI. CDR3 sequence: CASSPDFGGSDTQYF. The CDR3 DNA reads TGCGCCAGCAGTCCGGATTTTGGGGGTTCAGATACGCAGTATTTT.

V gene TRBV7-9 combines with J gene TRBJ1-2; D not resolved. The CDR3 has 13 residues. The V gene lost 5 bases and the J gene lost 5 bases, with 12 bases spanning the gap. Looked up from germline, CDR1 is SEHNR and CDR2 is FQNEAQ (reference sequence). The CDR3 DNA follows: TGTGCCAGCAGCCTTGAGCGAGATTATGGCTACACCTTC. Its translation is CASSLERDYGYTF.

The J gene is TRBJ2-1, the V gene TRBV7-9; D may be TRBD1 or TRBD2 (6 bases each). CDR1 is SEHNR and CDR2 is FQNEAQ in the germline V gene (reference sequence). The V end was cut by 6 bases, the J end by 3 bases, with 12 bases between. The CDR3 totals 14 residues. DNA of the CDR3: TGTGCCAGCAGAGGGGGGATTGACTACAATGAGCAGTTCTTC. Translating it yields CASRGGIDYNEQFF.

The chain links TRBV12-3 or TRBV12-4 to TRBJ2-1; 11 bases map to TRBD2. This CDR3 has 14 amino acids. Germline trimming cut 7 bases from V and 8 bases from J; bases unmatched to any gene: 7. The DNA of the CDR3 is TGTGCCAGCACCCTTAGCGGGAGGGCCGATGAGCAGTTCTTC. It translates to CASTLSGRADEQFF.

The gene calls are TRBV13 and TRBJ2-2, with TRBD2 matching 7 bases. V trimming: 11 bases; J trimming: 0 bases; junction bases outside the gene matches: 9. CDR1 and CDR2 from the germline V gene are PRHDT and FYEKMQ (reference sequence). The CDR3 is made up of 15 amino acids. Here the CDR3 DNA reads TGTGCCGGGGCCTCCGGGGGGACGAACACCGGGGAGCTGTTTTTT. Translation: CAGASGGTNTGELFF.

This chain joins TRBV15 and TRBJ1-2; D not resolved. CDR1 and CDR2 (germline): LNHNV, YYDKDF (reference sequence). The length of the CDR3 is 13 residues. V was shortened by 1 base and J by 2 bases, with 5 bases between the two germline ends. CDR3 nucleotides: TGTGCCACCAGCAGAGCGGGAAACTATGGCTACACCTTC. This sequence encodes CATSRAGNYGYTF.

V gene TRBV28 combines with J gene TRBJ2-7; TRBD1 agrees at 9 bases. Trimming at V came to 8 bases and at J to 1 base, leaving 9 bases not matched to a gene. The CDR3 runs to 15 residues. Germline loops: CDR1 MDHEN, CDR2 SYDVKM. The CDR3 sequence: CASEPFGTGSYEQYF. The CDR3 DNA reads TGTGCCAGCGAACCATTCGGGACAGGGTCCTACGAGCAGTACTTC.

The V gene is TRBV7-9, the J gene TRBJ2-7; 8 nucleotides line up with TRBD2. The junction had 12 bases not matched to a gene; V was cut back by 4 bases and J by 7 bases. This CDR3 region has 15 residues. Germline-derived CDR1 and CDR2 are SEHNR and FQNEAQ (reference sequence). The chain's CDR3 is CASSSPGTVAGEQYF. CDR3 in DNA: TGTGCCAGCAGCTCCCCCGGGACCGTAGCGGGGGAGCAGTACTTC.

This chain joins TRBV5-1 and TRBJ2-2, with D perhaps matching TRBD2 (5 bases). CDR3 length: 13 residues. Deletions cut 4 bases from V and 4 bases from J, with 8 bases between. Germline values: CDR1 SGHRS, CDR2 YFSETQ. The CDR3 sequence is CASSKEVTGELFF. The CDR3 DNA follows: TGCGCCAGCAGCAAGGAGGTCACCGGGGAGCTGTTTTTT.

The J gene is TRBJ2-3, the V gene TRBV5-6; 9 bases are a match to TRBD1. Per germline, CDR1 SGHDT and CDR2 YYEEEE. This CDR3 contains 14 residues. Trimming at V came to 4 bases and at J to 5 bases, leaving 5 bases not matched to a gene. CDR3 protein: CASSTGQGGDTQYF. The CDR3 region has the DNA TGTGCCAGCAGCACGGGACAGGGAGGAGATACGCAGTATTTT.

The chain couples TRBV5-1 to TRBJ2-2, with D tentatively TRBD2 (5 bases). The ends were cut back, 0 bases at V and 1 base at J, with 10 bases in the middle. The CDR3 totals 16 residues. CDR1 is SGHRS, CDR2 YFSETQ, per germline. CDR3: CASSLAGRENTGELFF. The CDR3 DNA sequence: TGCGCCAGCAGCTTGGCCGGTCGGGAGAACACCGGGGAGCTGTTTTTT.

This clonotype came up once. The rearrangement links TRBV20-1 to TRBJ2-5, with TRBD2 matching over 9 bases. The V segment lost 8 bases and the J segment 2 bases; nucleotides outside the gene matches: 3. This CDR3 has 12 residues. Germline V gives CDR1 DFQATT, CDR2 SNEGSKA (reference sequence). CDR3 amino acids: CSLAGGQETQYF. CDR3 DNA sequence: TGCAGTTTGGCGGGAGGGCAAGAGACCCAGTACTTC.

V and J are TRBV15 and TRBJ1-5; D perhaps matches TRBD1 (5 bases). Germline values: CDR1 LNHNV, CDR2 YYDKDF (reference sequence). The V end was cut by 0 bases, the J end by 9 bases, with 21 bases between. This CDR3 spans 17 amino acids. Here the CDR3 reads CATSRDQGPLIFGPQHF. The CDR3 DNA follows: TGTGCCACCAGCAGAGATCAGGGACCGTTGATATTCGGGCCCCAGCATTTT.

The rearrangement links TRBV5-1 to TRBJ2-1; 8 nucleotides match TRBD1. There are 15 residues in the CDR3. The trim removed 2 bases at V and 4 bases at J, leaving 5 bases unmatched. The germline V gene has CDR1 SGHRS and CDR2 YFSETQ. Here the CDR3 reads CASSFGQGQYNEQFF. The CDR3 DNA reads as TGCGCCAGCAGCTTTGGACAGGGACAATACAATGAGCAGTTCTTC.

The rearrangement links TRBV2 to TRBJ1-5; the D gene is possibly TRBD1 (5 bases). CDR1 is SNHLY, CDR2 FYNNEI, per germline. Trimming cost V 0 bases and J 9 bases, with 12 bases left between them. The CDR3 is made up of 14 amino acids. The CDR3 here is CASSEAGRARPQHF. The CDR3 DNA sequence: TGTGCCAGCAGTGAAGCTGGCAGGGCAAGGCCCCAGCATTTT.

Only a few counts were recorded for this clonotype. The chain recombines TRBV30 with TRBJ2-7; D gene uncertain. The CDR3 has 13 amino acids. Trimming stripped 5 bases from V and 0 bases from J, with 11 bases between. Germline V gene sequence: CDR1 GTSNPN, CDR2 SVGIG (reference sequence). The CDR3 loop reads CAWFPGDSYEQYF. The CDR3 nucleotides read TGTGCCTGGTTCCCAGGAGACTCCTACGAGCAGTACTTC.

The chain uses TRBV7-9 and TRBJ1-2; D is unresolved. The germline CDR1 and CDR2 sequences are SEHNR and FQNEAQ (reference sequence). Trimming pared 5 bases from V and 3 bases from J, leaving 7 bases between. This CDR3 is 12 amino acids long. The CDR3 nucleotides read TGTGCCAGCAGCGACTCAGACTATGGCTACACCTTC. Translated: CASSDSDYGYTF.